Here is one TCR beta chain with its context. These data belong to a study of blood T cell repertoires in COVID-19. Turning to the study itself: Samples representing acute and convalescent COVID-19 were sourced from the United States, Italy and Spain. The cDNA or gDNA used as material had been derived from T cells, B-cell-depleted T cells, or PBMCs.

Germline CDR1 is SNHLY and CDR2 is FYNNEI. V lost 7 bases to trimming and J lost 1 base, with 13 bases between them. This CDR3 contains 14 residues. Seattle's cohort entered during active infection and was followed longitudinally. As handled by the study authors: Amplification with reference gene primers provided the estimates of nucleated cell counts. The protocol was immunoSEQ multiplex PCR, while the TCRdb copy is restricted to in-frame clones and leaves out a portion. Clonal size and the V and J genes are those of that table, whereas D and trimming came from the DNA. Among about 230,000 clones listed, about 82% were seen once.

The receptor was isolated from a man aged 50-59 years with COVID-19, enrolled during active disease. Sequenced input: peripheral blood. The rearrangement uses TRBV2 and TRBJ1-2; the D gene is possibly TRBD1 (5 bases). The CDR3 DNA follows: TGTGCCAGCATACGGCAGGGCTTTAACTATGGCTACACCTTC. As protein: CASIRQGFNYGYTF.